This TCR beta chain was found in a study of OX40 agonist ivuxolimab in advanced cancers. The protocol was immunoSEQ multiplex PCR, while the TCRdb copy is restricted to in-frame clones and leaves out a portion. The table has about 61,000 clones, 80% to 90% seen once. CDR1 is SGHAT, CDR2 FQNNGV, per germline. The length of the CDR3 is 14 residues. V lost 4 bases, J lost 1 base, and 11 bases lay in between. The chain carries TRBV11-2 and TRBJ2-7; tentative D call: TRBD2 (6 bases). The clonotype originates from an adult with an advanced solid tumor such as melanoma, head and neck, liver or kidney cancer. The sample was CD4+ or CD8+ T cells sorted from blood, taken in a trial of the OX40 agonist ivuxolimab. CDR3: CASSSRDASYEQYF. The CDR3 DNA is TGTGCCAGCAGCTCGCGGGACGCATCCTACGAGCAGTACTTC.